These 6 T cell receptor beta chains share one sample of origin, sequenced in a study of cytomegalovirus exposure and HLA in healthy donors. In the PCR, 60 Vbeta and 13 Jbeta primers were used. The protocol was immunoSEQ multiplex PCR, while the TCRdb copy is restricted to in-frame clones and leaves out a portion. The table records approximately 170,000 clones, roughly 85% of them present only once. Sample: PBMCs. The source is a boy aged 2-15 years in good health and CMV-seronegative.

This CDR3 is CASSETRGLINSPLHF. CDR3 DNA: TGTGCCAGCAGCGAAACCAGGGGGTTGATCAATTCACCCCTCCACTTT. The chain carries TRBV2 and TRBJ1-6, with 7 bases fitting TRBD1. Losses at the gene ends were 6 bases for V and 7 bases for J; bases not matched to a gene: 12. Germline CDR1 SNHLY, CDR2 FYNNEI. The CDR3 consists of 16 residues.

The V call is TRBV2, the J call TRBJ2-6, with D possibly being TRBD1 (5 bases). The CDR3 is made up of 16 amino acids. CDR1 is SNHLY and CDR2 is FYNNEI in the germline V gene. V lost 7 bases and J 1 base, leaving 14 bases between the germline ends. The CDR3 sequence is CASMTAFPSGANVLTF. The CDR3 nucleotides are TGTGCCAGCATGACAGCTTTCCCTTCTGGGGCCAACGTCCTGACTTTC.

This sequence joins TRBV13 and TRBJ1-1; 8 bases align to TRBD1. The germline V gene encodes CDR1 PRHDT and CDR2 FYEKMQ (reference sequence). The CDR3 runs to 15 residues. Trimming removed 5 bases from V and 1 base from J; junction bases left unmatched: 6. Here the CDR3 DNA reads TGTGCCAGCAGCCCAGCGGGGACAGGGAACACTGAAGCTTTCTTT. This translates into CASSPAGTGNTEAFF.

The gene calls are TRBV11-2 and TRBJ2-7; perhaps TRBD1 as D (7 bases). This CDR3 has 14 amino acids. In germline, CDR1 is SGHAT, CDR2 FQNNGV. Trimming stripped 5 bases from V and 4 bases from J, with 15 bases between. The CDR3 here is CASSRGDRGYEQYV. The CDR3 nucleotides read TGTGCCAGCAGCAGGGGGGACAGAGGATACGAGCAGTACGTC.

J is TRBJ1-1 and V is TRBV5-1, with 8 bases lining up with TRBD1. With 0 bases clipped from V and 3 bases from J, the junction kept 16 bases outside the gene matches. Germline values: CDR1 SGHRS, CDR2 YFSETQ. The CDR3 extends over 19 amino acids. The CDR3 coding sequence is TGCGCCAGCAGCTTGGAGTGGCGGACAGGGAGGGGTGTGGACACTGAAGCTTTCTTT. Protein: CASSLEWRTGRGVDTEAFF.

This chain links TRBV7-9 with TRBJ2-1; 7 nucleotides line up with TRBD2. This CDR3 region has 17 residues. Trimming at V came to 4 bases and at J to 0 bases, leaving 9 bases not matched to a gene. Germline CDR1 is SEHNR and CDR2 is FQNEAQ (reference sequence). CDR3 sequence: CASSSIRGSSSYNEQFF. In nucleotides, the CDR3 is TGTGCCAGCAGCTCCATTCGCGGGAGTAGCTCCTACAATGAGCAGTTCTTC. Full variable domain (remainder filled in from reference TRBV7-9 and TRBJ2-1): DTGVSQNPRHKITKRGQNVTFRCDPISEHNRLYWYRQTLGQGPEFLTYFQNEAQLEKSRLLSDRFSAERPKGSFSTLEIQRTEQGDSAMYLCASSSIRGSSSYNEQFFGPGTRLTVL.